This entry concerns a single T cell receptor beta chain. Its antigen is still unknown. The data are from a study of T cell responses to AZD1222 COVID-19 vaccine. Sequencing was performed with immunoSEQ multiplex PCR; in TCRdb, only in-frame clones are kept and a portion is missing. The sample has 90,000 to 150,000 clones, approximately 90% seen once. Study conclusions and caveats: Repertoire sampling occurred only after the peak T cell response.

Investigators merged groups given second doses at roughly 4 or roughly 12 weeks. V trimming: 9 bases; J trimming: 3 bases; junction bases outside the gene matches: 8. Germline CDR1 is MNHEY and CDR2 is SMNVEV (reference sequence). This CDR3 is 13 amino acids long. The chain joins TRBV27 to TRBJ2-7, with 7 bases identical to TRBD2. This clonotype originated in an adult who received the AZD1222 COVID-19 vaccine. The sequenced sample was peripheral blood, obtained 28 days after the second AZD1222 dose. The CDR3 loop is CASKAGSFYEQYF. CDR3 coding DNA: TGTGCCAGTAAAGCGGGATCGTTCTACGAGCAGTACTTC.